This T cell receptor (beta chain) was captured in a study of metastatic and nonmetastatic thyroid tumors. Overall study: Repertoires from blood and tumor or nodule tissue of malignant and benign thyroid patients were compared. Study-level findings and limits: Reported TCR beta diversity, measured in blood and tumor, was significantly higher for malignant thyroid tumors than for benign nodules.

Original methodology: Building a distant-metastasis classifier for papillary thyroid cancer drew on CDR3 differences across clinicopathological groups. Using MiXCR, TCRdb reanalyzed the PCR reads. The V and J calls come from TCRdb's annotation, not from the publication. The sample holds tens of thousands of clones, 15% to 20% seen once. Not a single patient had been given any form of treatment at any point before undergoing thyroid surgery. This CDR3 has 14 amino acids. The germline CDR1 and CDR2 sequences are LNHDA and SQIVND (reference sequence). Trimming stripped 7 bases from V and 2 bases from J, with 13 bases between. This clone was seen at least ten times. The antigen is unknown.

The V call is TRBV19, the J call TRBJ2-3; D call uncertain. Material: blood. The TCR comes from a male donor with papillary thyroid cancer or a benign thyroid nodule (not recorded which). Some clones in this sample may be carry-over from other donors' samples. DNA for the CDR3: TGTGCCAGTACCCTGGGAATCAACACAGATACGCAGTATTTT. Protein product: CASTLGINTDTQYF.